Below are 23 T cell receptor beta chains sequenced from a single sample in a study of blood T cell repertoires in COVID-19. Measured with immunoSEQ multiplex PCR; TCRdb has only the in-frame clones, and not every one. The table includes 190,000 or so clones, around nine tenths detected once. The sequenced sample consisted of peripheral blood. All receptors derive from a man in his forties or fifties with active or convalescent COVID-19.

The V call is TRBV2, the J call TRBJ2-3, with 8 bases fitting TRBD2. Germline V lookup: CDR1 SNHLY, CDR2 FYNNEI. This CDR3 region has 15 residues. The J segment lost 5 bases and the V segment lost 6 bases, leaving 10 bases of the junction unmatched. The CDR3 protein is CASRDAGGAGDTQYF. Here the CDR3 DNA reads TGTGCCAGCAGGGATGCCGGGGGGGCGGGAGATACGCAGTATTTT.

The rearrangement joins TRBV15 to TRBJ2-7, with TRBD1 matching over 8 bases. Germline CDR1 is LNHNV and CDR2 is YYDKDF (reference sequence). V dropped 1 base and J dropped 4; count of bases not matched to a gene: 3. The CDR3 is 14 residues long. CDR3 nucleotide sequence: TGTGCCACCAGCAGAGGACAGGGGTCATACGAGCAGTACTTC. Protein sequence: CATSRGQGSYEQYF.

The CDR3 sequence is CASSFGQVYGYTF. DNA for the CDR3: TGTGCCAGCAGTTTTGGGCAGGTCTATGGCTACACCTTC. The chain recombines TRBV12-3 or TRBV12-4 with TRBJ1-2; no clear D. The germline V and J ends were trimmed by 3 bases and 4 bases, with 9 bases remaining between them. The CDR3 extends over 13 amino acids.

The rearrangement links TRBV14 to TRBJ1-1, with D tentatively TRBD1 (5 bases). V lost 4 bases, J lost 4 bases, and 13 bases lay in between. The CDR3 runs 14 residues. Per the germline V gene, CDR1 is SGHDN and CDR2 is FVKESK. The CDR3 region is CASSLTQGSTEAFF. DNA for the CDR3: TGTGCCAGCAGCCTGACGCAGGGTAGCACTGAAGCTTTCTTT.

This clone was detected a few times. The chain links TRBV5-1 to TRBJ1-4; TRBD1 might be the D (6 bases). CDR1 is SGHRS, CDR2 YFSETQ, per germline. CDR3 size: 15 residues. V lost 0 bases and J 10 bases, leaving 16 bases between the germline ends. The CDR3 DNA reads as TGCGCCAGCAGCTTGGCAGGGGCCGAGGTCGGAAAACTGTTTTTT. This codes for CASSLAGAEVGKLFF.

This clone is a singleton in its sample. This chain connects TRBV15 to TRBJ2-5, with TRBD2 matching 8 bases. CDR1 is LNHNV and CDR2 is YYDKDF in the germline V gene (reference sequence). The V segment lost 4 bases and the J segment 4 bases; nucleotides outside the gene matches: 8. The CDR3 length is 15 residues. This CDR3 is CATSNNRGGGETQYF. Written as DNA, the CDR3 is TGTGCCACCAGCAACAACCGGGGGGGCGGAGAGACCCAGTACTTC. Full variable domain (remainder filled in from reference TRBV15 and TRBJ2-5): DAMVIQNPRYQVTQFGKPVTLSCSQTLNHNVMYWYQQKSSQAPKLLFHYYDKDFNNEADTPDNFQSRRPNTSFCFLDIRSPGLGDTAMYLCATSNNRGGGETQYFGPGTRLLVL.

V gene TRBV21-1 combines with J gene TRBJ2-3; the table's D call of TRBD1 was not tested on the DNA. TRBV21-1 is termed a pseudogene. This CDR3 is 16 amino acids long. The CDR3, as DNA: TGTGCCAGCAGCAAAGTGCACAGGGAAGCCACAGATACGCAGTATTTT. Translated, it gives CASSKVHREATDTQYF.

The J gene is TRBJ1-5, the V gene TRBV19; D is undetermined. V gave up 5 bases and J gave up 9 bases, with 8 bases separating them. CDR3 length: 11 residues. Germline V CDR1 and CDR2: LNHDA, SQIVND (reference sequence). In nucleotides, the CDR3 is TGTGCCAGTAGTGCCCCAGGGCCCCAGCATTTT. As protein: CASSAPGPQHF.

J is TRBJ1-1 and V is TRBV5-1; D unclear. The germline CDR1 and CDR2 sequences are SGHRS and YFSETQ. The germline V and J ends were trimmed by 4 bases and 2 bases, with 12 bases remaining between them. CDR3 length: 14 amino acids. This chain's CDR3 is CASSLQQLNTEAFF. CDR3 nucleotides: TGCGCCAGCAGCCTGCAACAGTTAAACACTGAAGCTTTCTTT.

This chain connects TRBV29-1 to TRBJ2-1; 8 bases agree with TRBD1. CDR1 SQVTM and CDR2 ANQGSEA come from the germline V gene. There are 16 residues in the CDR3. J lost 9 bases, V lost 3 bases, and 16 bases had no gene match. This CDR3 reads CSVDRGDRGSIGEQFF. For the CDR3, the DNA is TGCAGCGTTGATAGAGGTGACAGGGGAAGTATAGGTGAGCAGTTCTTC.

CDR3 DNA: TGTGCCAGCAGCCCCAGGGGGCTCGGCACAGATACGCAGTATTTT. Translated, it gives CASSPRGLGTDTQYF. V gene TRBV28 combines with J gene TRBJ2-3, with 8 bases that match TRBD1. Germline loops: CDR1 MDHEN, CDR2 SYDVKM. With V trimmed by 6 bases and J by 1 base, 6 bases remained unmatched. The CDR3 contains 15 residues.

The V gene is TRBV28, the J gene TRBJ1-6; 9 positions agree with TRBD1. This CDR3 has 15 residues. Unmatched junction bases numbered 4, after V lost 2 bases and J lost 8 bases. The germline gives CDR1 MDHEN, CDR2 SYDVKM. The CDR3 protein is CASSLAGTGHSPLHF. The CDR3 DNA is TGTGCCAGCAGTTTAGCCGGGACAGGGCATTCACCCCTCCACTTT.

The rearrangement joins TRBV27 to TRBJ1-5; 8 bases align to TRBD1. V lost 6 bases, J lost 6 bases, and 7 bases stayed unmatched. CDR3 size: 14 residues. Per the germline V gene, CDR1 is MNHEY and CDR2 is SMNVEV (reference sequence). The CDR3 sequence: CASRPSGGGQPQHF. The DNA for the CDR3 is TGTGCCAGCAGGCCATCAGGGGGCGGTCAGCCCCAGCATTTT.

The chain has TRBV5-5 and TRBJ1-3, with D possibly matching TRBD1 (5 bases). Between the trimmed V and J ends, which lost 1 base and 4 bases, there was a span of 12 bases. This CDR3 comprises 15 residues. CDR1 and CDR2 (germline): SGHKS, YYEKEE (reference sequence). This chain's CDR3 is CASSLKWGDGNTIYF. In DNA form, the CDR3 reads TGTGCCAGCAGCTTGAAGTGGGGGGACGGAAACACCATATATTTT.

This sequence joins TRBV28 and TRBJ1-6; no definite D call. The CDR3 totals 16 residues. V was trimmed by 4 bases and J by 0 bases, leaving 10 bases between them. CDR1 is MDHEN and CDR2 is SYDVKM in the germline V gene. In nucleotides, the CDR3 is TGTGCCAGCAGTTCGCCGGGAAGCTCCTATAATTCACCCCTCCACTTT. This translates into CASSSPGSSYNSPLHF.

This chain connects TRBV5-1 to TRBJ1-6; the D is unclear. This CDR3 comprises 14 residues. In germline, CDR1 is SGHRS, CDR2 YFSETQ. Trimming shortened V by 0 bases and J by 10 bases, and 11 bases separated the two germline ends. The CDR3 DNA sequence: TGCGCCAGCAGCTTGGCCGGCCTAGGATCACCCCTCCACTTT. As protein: CASSLAGLGSPLHF.

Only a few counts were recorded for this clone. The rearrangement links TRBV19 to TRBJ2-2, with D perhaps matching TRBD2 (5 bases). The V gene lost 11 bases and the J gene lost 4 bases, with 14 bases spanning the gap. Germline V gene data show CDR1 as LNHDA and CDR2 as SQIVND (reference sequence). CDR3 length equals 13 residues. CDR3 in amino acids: CASGVRGTGELFF. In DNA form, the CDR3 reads TGTGCCTCCGGGGTGAGAGGCACCGGGGAGCTGTTTTTT.

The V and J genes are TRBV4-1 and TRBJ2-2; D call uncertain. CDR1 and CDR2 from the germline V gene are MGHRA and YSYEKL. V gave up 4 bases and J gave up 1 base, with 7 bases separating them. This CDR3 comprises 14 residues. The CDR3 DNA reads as TGCGCCAGCAGCCCTAACGTGAACACCGGGGAGCTGTTTTTT. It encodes CASSPNVNTGELFF.

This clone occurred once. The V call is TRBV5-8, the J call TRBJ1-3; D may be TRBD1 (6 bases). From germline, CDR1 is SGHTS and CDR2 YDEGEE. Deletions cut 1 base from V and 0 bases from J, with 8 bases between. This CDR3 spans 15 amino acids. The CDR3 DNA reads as TGTGCCAGCAGCTTGCAGGGGACCTCTGGAAACACCATATATTTT. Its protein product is CASSLQGTSGNTIYF.

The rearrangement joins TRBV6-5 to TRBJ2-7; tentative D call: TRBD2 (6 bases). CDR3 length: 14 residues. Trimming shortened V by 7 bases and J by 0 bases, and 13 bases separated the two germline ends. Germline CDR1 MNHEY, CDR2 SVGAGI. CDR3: CASKADGSSYEQYF. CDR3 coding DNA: TGTGCCAGCAAAGCGGACGGGAGCTCCTACGAGCAGTACTTC.

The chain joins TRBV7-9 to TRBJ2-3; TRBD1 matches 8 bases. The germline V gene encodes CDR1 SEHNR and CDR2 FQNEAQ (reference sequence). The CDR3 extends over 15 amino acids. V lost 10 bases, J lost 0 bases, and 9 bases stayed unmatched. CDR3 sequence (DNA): TGTGCCACCACACTGCGGGACAGGAGCACAGATACGCAGTATTTT. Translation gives CATTLRDRSTDTQYF.

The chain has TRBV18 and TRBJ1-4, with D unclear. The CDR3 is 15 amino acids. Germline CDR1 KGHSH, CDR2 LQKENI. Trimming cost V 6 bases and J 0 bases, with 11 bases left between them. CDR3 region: CASSPPGATNEKLFF. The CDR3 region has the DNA TGTGCCAGCTCCCCGCCGGGTGCAACTAATGAAAAACTGTTTTTT.

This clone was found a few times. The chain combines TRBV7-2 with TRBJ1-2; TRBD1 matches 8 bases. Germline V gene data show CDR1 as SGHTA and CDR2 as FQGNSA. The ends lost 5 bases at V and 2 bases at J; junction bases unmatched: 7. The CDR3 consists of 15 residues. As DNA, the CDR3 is TGTGCCAGCAGCCCCCACGGACAGGGAAACTATGGCTACACCTTC. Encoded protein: CASSPHGQGNYGYTF.